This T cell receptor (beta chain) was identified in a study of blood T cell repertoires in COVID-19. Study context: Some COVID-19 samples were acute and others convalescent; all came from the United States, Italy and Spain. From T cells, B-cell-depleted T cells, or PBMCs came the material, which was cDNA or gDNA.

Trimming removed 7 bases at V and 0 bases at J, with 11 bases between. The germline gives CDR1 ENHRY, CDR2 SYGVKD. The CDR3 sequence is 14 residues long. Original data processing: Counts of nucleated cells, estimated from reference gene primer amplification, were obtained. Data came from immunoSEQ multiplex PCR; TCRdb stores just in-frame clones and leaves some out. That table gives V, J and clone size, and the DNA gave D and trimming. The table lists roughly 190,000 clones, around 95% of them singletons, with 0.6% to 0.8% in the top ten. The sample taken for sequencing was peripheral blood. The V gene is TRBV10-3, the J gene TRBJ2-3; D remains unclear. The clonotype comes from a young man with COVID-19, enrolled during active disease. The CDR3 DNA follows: TGTGCCATCATGGTAGCCCCTAGCACAGATACGCAGTATTTT. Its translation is CAIMVAPSTDTQYF.